The entry that follows covers one TCR beta chain sequence. Its matching antigen is unknown. This sample was included in a study of tumor-infiltrating lymphocytes in primary liver carcinoma. Points from the study as a whole: Significantly larger top-250-clone fractions were found in tumors than in blood (p = 0.039).

Germline DNA was also extracted, and blood RNA derived from unsorted whole blood. Germline CDR1 reads MNHEY; CDR2 reads SVGAGI. This CDR3 has 15 residues. Unmatched junction bases numbered 7, after V lost 5 bases and J lost 1 base. Using a constant-region primer together with ProtoScript II reverse transcriptase, TCR beta cDNA was made from around 500 ng of total RNA. Three-round nested multiplex PCR performed with slightly modified ARM-PCR produced the TCR beta libraries. TRBV1-TRBV30 forward primers paired with a C-beta reverse primer drove the first two PCR rounds, 10 cycles each. Via MiXCR, TCRdb re-called the multiplex PCR reads, giving one row per CDR3 protein. This table holds 310,000 or so distinct CDR3 sequences, 50% to 60% found once.

Sequencing was performed on peripheral blood. The chain has TRBV6-5 and TRBJ1-2; 7 bases line up with TRBD1. The TCR comes from a woman aged 25-40 years with primary liver carcinoma and hepatitis B virus infection. This chain's CDR3 is CASSPPQGSNYGYTF. CDR3 in DNA: TGTGCCAGCAGTCCCCCACAGGGGAGTAACTATGGCTACACCTTC.